This is a list of T cell receptor beta chains from one sample in a study of post-analysis software for immune sequencing data. One entry per CDR3 protein results from TCRdb running MiXCR on the PCR reads. The data contain 650,000 to 850,000 distinct CDR3 sequences, roughly 50% of them seen just once; the ten biggest clones take up roughly 5%. What was sequenced was blood. The receptors were gathered from a girl aged 10-17 years with multiple sclerosis. CDR3s include the opening cysteine and the closing phenylalanine or tryptophan. A D gene is named only where the DNA matches it firmly. Where a row states a size, it is once, few, many or the class of an expanded clone; other rows omit it.

CASSQPPLAGRVEQFF TGTGCCAGCAGCCAACCACCACTAGCGGGAAGGGTTGAGCAGTTCTTC TRBJ2-1 TRBD2 TRBV14 .
CASSAGTSPYNEQFF TGTGCCAGCAGCGCTGGGACTAGCCCTTACAATGAGCAGTTCTTC TRBJ2-1 TRBD2 TRBV7-9 .
CASSWGRTNSYEQYF TGTGCCAGCAGCTGGGGGCGGACGAACTCCTACGAGCAGTACTTC TRBJ2-7 . TRBV5-4 few
CASTIDTGGANVLTF TGTGCCAGCACAATCGACACAGGTGGGGCCAACGTCCTGACTTTC TRBJ2-6 . TRBV12-3/TRBV12-4 .
CSVDGPTRNTEAFF TGCAGCGTTGATGGGCCGACCCGGAACACTGAAGCTTTCTTT TRBJ1-1 . TRBV29-1 .
CSARGTATDTQYF TGCAGTGCTAGAGGAACGGCTACAGATACGCAGTATTTT TRBJ2-3 . TRBV20-1 few
CASSPRQRDTQYF TGTGCCAGCAGTCCCCGGCAAAGAGATACGCAGTATTTT TRBJ2-3 . TRBV12-3/TRBV12-4 .
CASSYGWGNEQFF TGTGCCAGCAGCTATGGGTGGGGCAATGAGCAGTTCTTC TRBJ2-1 . TRBV9 .
CASSLDPAGSTDTQYF TGTGCCAGCAGTTTAGACCCCGCAGGGAGCACAGATACGCAGTATTTT TRBJ2-3 . TRBV12-3/TRBV12-4 .
CARSLRGVLRDTQYF TGCGCCAGAAGCTTGCGGGGGGTACTTCGTGATACGCAGTATTTT TRBJ2-3 TRBD2 TRBV5-1 .
CAWSVVRGWIDNEQFF TGTGCCTGGAGTGTAGTAAGAGGGTGGATAGACAATGAGCAGTTCTTC TRBJ2-1 . TRBV30 .
CASSSRGRGFEQYF TGTGCCAGCAGTTCTCGCGGGAGAGGGTTCGAGCAGTACTTC TRBJ2-7 TRBD2 TRBV28 .
CSARPDRGADEQFF TGCAGTGCTAGACCCGACAGGGGAGCGGATGAGCAGTTCTTC TRBJ2-1 TRBD1 TRBV20-1 .
CSAASGSADTQYF TGCAGTGCCGCTAGCGGGAGTGCCGATACGCAGTATTTT TRBJ2-3 TRBD2 TRBV20-1 once
CASSLGWEGNQPQHF TGTGCCAGCAGCTTAGGTTGGGAAGGCAATCAGCCCCAGCATTTT TRBJ1-5 . TRBV13 .
CATSAPWWRPGGNEQFF TGTGCCACCAGTGCCCCTTGGTGGCGCCCAGGTGGCAATGAGCAGTTCTTC TRBJ2-1 . TRBV24-1 .
CASSAEGRGNEQYF TGTGCCAGCAGTGCCGAGGGCCGGGGGAACGAGCAGTACTTC TRBJ2-7 . TRBV2 .
CASSYSETRWYGYTF TGTGCCAGCAGTTACTCCGAGACGCGATGGTATGGCTACACCTTC TRBJ1-2 . TRBV6-2/TRBV6-3 .
CASSLRGLAGQFF TGTGCCAGCAGTTTGAGGGGCCTGGCAGGGCAGTTCTTC TRBJ2-1 . TRBV12-3/TRBV12-4 .
CASSQDLGLAGGTDTQYF TGTGCCAGCAGCCAAGATCTTGGCCTAGCGGGAGGAACAGATACGCAGTATTTT TRBJ2-3 TRBD2 TRBV3-1 few